Given below is one TCR beta chain in context. What it binds is unknown. Clones were read by immunoSEQ multiplex PCR, and TCRdb kept only the in-frame ones, dropping some. The sample carries a few hundred thousand clones, roughly 85% recorded once. Germline values: CDR1 MNHNS, CDR2 SASEGT. The CDR3 extends over 15 amino acids. V was trimmed by 7 bases and J by 4 bases, leaving 17 bases between them. The data stem from a study of cytomegalovirus exposure and HLA in healthy donors. The overall study: A later analysis reported the same platform for the roughly 120 validation repertoires and the roughly 700 first-cohort repertoires.

Study results and limitations: There were a few CMV-associated chains whose specificity for CMV antigens was confirmed in vitro.

The chain combines TRBV6-1 with TRBJ1-5, with D unclear. Sequencing input: PBMCs. This TCR came from a young woman in good health and CMV-seronegative. CDR3 DNA sequence: TGTGCCAGCATCCCGTCCCGGGTCCAAAATCAGCCCCAGCATTTT. Amino acids: CASIPSRVQNQPQHF.